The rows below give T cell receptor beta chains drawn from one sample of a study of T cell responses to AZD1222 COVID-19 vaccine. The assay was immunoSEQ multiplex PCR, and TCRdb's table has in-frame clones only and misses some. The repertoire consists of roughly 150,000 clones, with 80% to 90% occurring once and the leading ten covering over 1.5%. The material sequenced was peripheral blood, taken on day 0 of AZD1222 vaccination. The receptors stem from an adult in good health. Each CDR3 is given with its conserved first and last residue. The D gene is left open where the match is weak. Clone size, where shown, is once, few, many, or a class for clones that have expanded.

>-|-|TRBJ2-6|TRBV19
TGTGCCAGTAGTATAGGCAGGGTTGGGGCCAACGTCCTGACTTTC
CASSIGRVGANVLTF
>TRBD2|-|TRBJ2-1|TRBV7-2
TGTGCCAGCAGCTTAGTCCTGCCGGGACTAGCGGGAATTGGGCAGTTCTTC
CASSLVLPGLAGIGQFF
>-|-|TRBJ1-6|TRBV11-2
TGTGCCAGCAGCTCCCAGACCCTATTGAATTCACCCCTCCACTTT
CASSSQTLLNSPLHF
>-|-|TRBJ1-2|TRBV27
TGTGCCAGCAGCTATGTTGGGACCGACGGCTACACCTTC
CASSYVGTDGYTF
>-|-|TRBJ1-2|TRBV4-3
TGCGCCAGCAGCCAAGATACCAGGGGAGACTATGGCTACACCTTC
CASSQDTRGDYGYTF
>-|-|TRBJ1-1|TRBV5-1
TGCGCCACCCGACAGGACCGAACGTTGAACACTGAAGCTTTCTTT
CATRQDRTLNTEAFF
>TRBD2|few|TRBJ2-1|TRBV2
TGTGCCAGCAGTGTGAGGCGGGGGGACAACAATGAGCAGTTCTTC
CASSVRRGDNNEQFF
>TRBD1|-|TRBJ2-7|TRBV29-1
TGCAGCGTTACCATACCGGGACAGGGTTCCTACGAGCAGTACTTC
CSVTIPGQGSYEQYF
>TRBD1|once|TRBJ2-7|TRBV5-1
TGCGCCAGCAGCTTAGGACAGGTAAGCGGCGAGCAGTACTTC
CASSLGQVSGEQYF
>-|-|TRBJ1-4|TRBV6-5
TGTGCCAGCACTGTACAAGCTGCAACTAATGAAAAACTGTTTTTT
CASTVQAATNEKLFF
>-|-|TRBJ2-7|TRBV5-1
TGCGCCAGCAGCTTGGCGAAGGCCTACGAGCAGTACTTC
CASSLAKAYEQYF
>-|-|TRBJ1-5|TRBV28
TGTGCCAGCAGTTCAGTCCGAGGGTTTAGCAATCAGCCCCAGCATTTT
CASSSVRGFSNQPQHF
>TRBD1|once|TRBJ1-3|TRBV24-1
TGTGCCACCAGTGATACGACAGGGGGCGGAAACACCATATATTTT
CATSDTTGGGNTIYF
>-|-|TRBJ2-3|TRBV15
TGTGCCACCAGCAGAGCTAAAGGCACAGATACGCAGTATTTT
CATSRAKGTDTQYF
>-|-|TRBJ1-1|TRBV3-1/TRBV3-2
TGTGCCAGCAGTCCCGGGGGGGCGCGAGCTTTCTTT
CASSPGGARAFF
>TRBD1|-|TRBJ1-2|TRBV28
TGTGCCAGCAGTTATCTCGGACAGGGAACTAACTATGGCTACACCTTC
CASSYLGQGTNYGYTF
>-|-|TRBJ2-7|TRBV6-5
TGTGCCAGCAGTAGGGCAGGGATAGGGGACTACGAGCAGTACTTC
CASSRAGIGDYEQYF